Below, 21 T cell receptor beta chains from the same sample are listed, as sequenced in a study of OX40 agonist ivuxolimab in advanced cancers. Method: immunoSEQ multiplex PCR; TCRdb's copy keeps in-frame clones and lacks some. Of approximately 89,000 clones listed, around 88% are singletons. Source: CD4+ or CD8+ T cells sorted from blood, taken in a trial of the OX40 agonist ivuxolimab. These receptors all stem from an adult with an advanced solid tumor such as melanoma, head and neck, liver or kidney cancer.

This rearrangement joins TRBV7-9 to TRBJ2-2; D gene ambiguous. The CDR3 is made up of 16 amino acids. Germline V gene sequence: CDR1 SEHNR, CDR2 FQNEAQ (reference sequence). With 4 bases removed from V and 0 bases from J, the gap between germline ends came to 12 bases. The CDR3 nucleotides are TGTGCCAGCAGCTCCTTATTAGCTGCGAACACCGGGGAGCTGTTTTTT. The encoded protein is CASSSLLAANTGELFF.

The chain links TRBV7-2 to TRBJ2-5; 8 bases align to TRBD2. The CDR3 totals 14 residues. Germline CDR1 reads SGHTA; CDR2 reads FQGNSA. J gave up 2 bases and V 10 bases, and 9 bases lay outside the gene matches. CDR3 residues: CATKRGPGQETQYF. The DNA for the CDR3 is TGTGCCACCAAGCGGGGGCCGGGGCAAGAGACCCAGTACTTC.

Of note for this clone: The CDR3 does not end in the conserved phenylalanine or tryptophan, so this is likely a read error. V gene TRBV10-3 combines with J gene TRBJ1-6; D unclear. The germline V gene has CDR1 ENHRY and CDR2 SYGVKD. V lost 3 bases and J lost 14, with 17 bases in between. CDR3 length: 14 residues. The CDR3 region has the DNA TGTGCCATCAGTGACCCAACCTTGCAGGCGACCCTCCACCTT. Its protein product is CAISDPTLQATLHL.

The chain links TRBV7-2 to TRBJ1-2, with a tentative D call TRBD1 (6 bases). The CDR3 contains 16 residues. V was trimmed by 4 bases and J by 4 bases, leaving 19 bases between them. Per germline, CDR1 SGHTA and CDR2 FQGNSA. The chain's CDR3 is CASSSRGAGVGYGYTF. The CDR3, as DNA: TGTGCCAGCAGCTCCCGAGGGGCAGGGGTTGGCTATGGCTACACCTTC.

The chain employs TRBV6-1 and TRBJ1-4; the D is unclear. The CDR3 has 12 amino acids. V gave up 0 bases and J gave up 7 bases, with 3 bases separating them. Germline V gives CDR1 MNHNS, CDR2 SASEGT. The CDR3 nucleotides read TGTGCCAGCAGTGAAGCCGGTGAAAAACTGTTTTTT. Its translation is CASSEAGEKLFF.

The chain links TRBV29-1 to TRBJ1-4, with D possibly matching TRBD1 (5 bases). This CDR3 is built from 13 residues. Trimming took 6 bases from V and 7 from J, leaving 15 bases between them. Germline CDR1 is SQVTM and CDR2 is ANQGSEA. CDR3 coding DNA: TGCAGCGTCGCCCCAGGGAGGGGTGAAAAACTGTTTTTT. This translates into CSVAPGRGEKLFF.

This clone was picked up a small number of times. The V call is TRBV7-3, the J call TRBJ2-2; D might be TRBD2 (5 bases). This CDR3 comprises 13 residues. Trimming took off 8 bases at V and 1 base at J, with 8 bases between the two ends. The V gene's germline CDR1 is SGHTA and CDR2 FQGTGA. CDR3 DNA: TGTGCCAGCGGGGAGAGGAACACCGGGGAGCTGTTTTTT. Its protein product is CASGERNTGELFF.

The genes are TRBV9 and TRBJ2-2, with 7 bases that match TRBD1. The V segment lost 0 bases and the J segment 6 bases; nucleotides outside the gene matches: 5. The CDR3 is made up of 15 amino acids. Per the germline V gene, CDR1 is SGDLS and CDR2 is YYNGEE. The CDR3 sequence is CASSVEQGSPGELFF. The DNA of the CDR3 is TGTGCCAGCAGCGTAGAACAGGGGAGTCCCGGGGAGCTGTTTTTT.

This clone has only a few counts. The chain carries TRBV14 and TRBJ1-1, with TRBD1 as a possible D gene (5 bases). V lost 4 bases to trimming and J lost 11 bases, with 14 bases between them. Looked up from germline, CDR1 is SGHDN and CDR2 is FVKESK. CDR3 size: 12 residues. In DNA, the CDR3 is TGTGCCAGCAGCCGGGGCCGGGTGGAGGCTTTCTTT. Protein product: CASSRGRVEAFF.

This clone was seen a handful of times. The V gene is TRBV5-1, the J gene TRBJ1-5; D perhaps matches TRBD1 (5 bases). The V end was cut by 0 bases, the J end by 5 bases, with 12 bases between. This CDR3 is built from 15 residues. Germline assignment: CDR1 SGHRS and CDR2 YFSETQ. The CDR3 nucleotides are TGCGCCAGCAGCTTGGCGGTCGGGGGGGATCAGCCCCAGCATTTT. This translates into CASSLAVGGDQPQHF.

The V call is TRBV2, the J call TRBJ2-7; TRBD1 matches at 7 bases. There are 15 residues in the CDR3. Trimming removed 3 bases from V and 0 bases from J; junction bases left unmatched: 5. The germline gives CDR1 SNHLY, CDR2 FYNNEI. This chain's CDR3 is CASSDGGQRSYEQYF. The CDR3 DNA reads TGTGCCAGCAGTGATGGGGGACAGCGCTCCTACGAGCAGTACTTC.

J is TRBJ2-1 and V is TRBV5-4; the match to TRBD1 covers 7 bases. Trimming took 7 bases from V and 1 from J; bases not matched to a gene: 8. This CDR3 has 15 residues. Germline assignment: CDR1 SGHNT and CDR2 YYREEE (reference sequence). Written as DNA, the CDR3 is TGTGCCAGCGGACGGCGACAGGGTTCCTACAATGAGCAGTTCTTC. This gives the protein CASGRRQGSYNEQFF.

The chain couples TRBV5-1 to TRBJ1-1; D not certain. CDR1 and CDR2 from the germline V gene are SGHRS and YFSETQ. The CDR3 totals 15 residues. V lost 4 bases to trimming and J lost 4 bases, with 17 bases between them. In DNA, the CDR3 is TGCGCCAGCAGCCCGGGTCCGACGGATGGCACTGAAGCTTTCTTT. Residues: CASSPGPTDGTEAFF. Full variable domain (remainder filled in from reference TRBV5-1 and TRBJ1-1): KAGVTQTPRYLIKTRGQQVTLSCSPISGHRSVSWYQQTPGQGLQFLFEYFSETQRNKGNFPGRFSGRQFSNSRSEMNVSTLELGDSALYLCASSPGPTDGTEAFFGQGTRLTVV.

The chain carries TRBV11-2 and TRBJ2-6, with D possibly called TRBD1 or TRBD2 (5 bases each). The CDR3 length is 15 residues. Trimming removed 10 bases at V and 0 bases at J, with 13 bases between. Germline V CDR1 and CDR2: SGHAT, FQNNGV. CDR3 region: CATGTDPSGANVLTF. Written as DNA, the CDR3 is TGTGCCACCGGGACGGATCCCTCTGGGGCCAACGTCCTGACTTTC.

The chain uses TRBV7-9 and TRBJ2-5, with 8 bases identical to TRBD1. CDR3 size: 12 residues. V lost 6 bases, J lost 5 bases, and 2 bases stayed unmatched. Germline CDR1 is SEHNR and CDR2 is FQNEAQ (reference sequence). As DNA, the CDR3 is TGTGCCAGCAGAACAGGGGGGGAGACCCAGTACTTC. It encodes CASRTGGETQYF.

V and J are TRBV5-1 and TRBJ1-2; the match to TRBD1 covers 8 bases. The trim removed 4 bases at V and 4 bases at J, leaving 6 bases unmatched. CDR3 size: 14 residues. Germline CDR1 SGHRS, CDR2 YFSETQ. The CDR3 loop is CASSLQDRGYGYTF. The CDR3 DNA sequence: TGCGCCAGCAGCCTCCAAGACAGGGGCTATGGCTACACCTTC.

The chain recombines TRBV5-1 with TRBJ1-6; TRBD1 matches 12 bases. Germline V lookup: CDR1 SGHRS, CDR2 YFSETQ. With V trimmed by 0 bases and J by 7 bases, 8 bases remained unmatched. This CDR3 comprises 18 residues. The CDR3 loop is CASSLASGQGAGNSPLHF. CDR3 DNA: TGCGCCAGCAGCTTGGCCTCGGGACAGGGGGCGGGAAATTCACCCCTCCACTTT.

This clone was counted between two and nine times. The rearrangement joins TRBV4-1 to TRBJ1-1; no clear D gene. This CDR3 spans 14 amino acids. V lost 3 bases to trimming and J lost 2 bases, with 10 bases between them. Germline V CDR1 and CDR2: MGHRA, YSYEKL. This CDR3 reads CASSHPGKNTEAFF. The DNA for the CDR3 is TGCGCCAGCAGCCACCCCGGGAAAAACACTGAAGCTTTCTTT.

The chain is built from TRBV5-5 and TRBJ2-2, with unresolved D. Trimming removed 0 bases at V and 6 bases at J, with 15 bases between. The germline CDR1 and CDR2 sequences are SGHKS and YYEKEE (reference sequence). CDR3 length: 16 amino acids. The CDR3 DNA reads TGTGCCAGCAGCTTGGTAAATTTAGGGTTTTCCGGGGAGCTGTTTTTT. It encodes CASSLVNLGFSGELFF.

The J gene is TRBJ2-7, the V gene TRBV5-1; D might be TRBD1 or TRBD2, each matching 5 bases. Germline V gene data show CDR1 as SGHRS and CDR2 as YFSETQ. The germline V and J ends were trimmed by 0 bases and 3 bases, with 16 bases remaining between them. There are 16 residues in the CDR3. The CDR3 protein is CASSLGTSGGNYEQYF. The CDR3 DNA is TGCGCCAGCAGCTTGGGTACTAGTGGGGGTAACTACGAGCAGTACTTC.

On this clone itself: The sample holds other DNA sequences that translate to the same CDR3. The chain is built from TRBV5-1 and TRBJ1-1; D not certain. Trimming pared 2 bases from V and 4 bases from J, leaving 9 bases between. The CDR3 length is 13 residues. In germline, CDR1 is SGHRS, CDR2 YFSETQ. Here the CDR3 reads CASSFEGGTEAFF. The CDR3, as DNA: TGCGCCAGCAGCTTTGAAGGAGGCACTGAAGCTTTCTTT. The full variable domain, completed using reference TRBV5-1 and TRBJ1-1, is KAGVTQTPRYLIKTRGQQVTLSCSPISGHRSVSWYQQTPGQGLQFLFEYFSETQRNKGNFPGRFSGRQFSNSRSEMNVSTLELGDSALYLCASSFEGGTEAFFGQGTRLTVV.